A single sample is the source of the 27 T cell receptor beta chains below, sequenced in a study of regulatory T cells in long-lasting Graves disease. For TCR beta, libraries came from iRepertoire HTBI primers and Arm-PCR of CDR3 regions. TCRdb independently ran MiXCR on the multiplex PCR reads; one entry per CDR3 protein. The sample shows 380,000 or so distinct CDR3 sequences, around 15% of them seen only once. Time point of the sample: newly diagnosed GD, antithyroid drugs for less than 3 months. Making the TCR library involved RNA that had been extracted from PBMCs. A further study also used this sample, focusing on T cells in Graves' hyperthyroidism and ophthalmopathy.

This material consisted of peripheral blood mononuclear cells (PBMCs), taken at new diagnosis, from a patient treated with antithyroid drugs. The receptors were gathered from a woman under 30 with Graves disease.

This clonotype has ten or more counts. The gene calls are TRBV18 and TRBJ1-5; 8 bases are shared with TRBD1. J was trimmed by 5 bases and V by 4 bases; bases with no gene match: 7. Germline V gene lookup returns CDR1 KGHSH and CDR2 LQKENI. The CDR3 runs 15 residues. CDR3 nucleotide sequence: TGTGCCAGCTCACTCAATCAGGGGGCCGATCAGCCCCAGCATTTT. Translation gives CASSLNQGADQPQHF.

This clonotype was detected ten times or more. In DNA form, the CDR3 reads TGTGCCAGCAGCGAACAACCTCTGTTGGCGGGAGGCATTGGCAATGAGCAGTTCTTC. Protein product: CASSEQPLLAGGIGNEQFF. The rearrangement links TRBV6-2 or TRBV6-3 to TRBJ2-1; 8 positions agree with TRBD2. From germline, CDR1 is MNHEY and CDR2 SVGEGT. V shed 6 bases and J 6 bases; nucleotides not matched to a gene: 22. The CDR3 sequence is 19 residues long.

The CDR3 region has the DNA TGTGCCAGCTCACCCAGTCGGGAGGGCCCGGGGACGCAGTATTTT. It is translated as CASSPSREGPGTQYF. The chain has TRBV18 and TRBJ2-3; TRBD2 agrees at 8 bases. V shed 3 bases, J shed 9 bases, and the junction held 11 bases outside the gene matches. This CDR3 has 15 amino acids. The germline V gene has CDR1 KGHSH and CDR2 LQKENI. Combining the CDR3 with reference TRBV18 and TRBJ2-3 gives the whole variable domain NAGVMQNPRHLVRRRGQEARLRCSPMKGHSHVYWYRQLPEEGLKFMVYLQKENIIDESGMPKERFSAEFPKEGPSILRIQQVVRGDSAAYFCASSPSREGPGTQYFGPGTRLTVL.

A few counts support this clonotype. No conserved phenylalanine or tryptophan ends this CDR3, so it is likely a read error. The chain carries TRBV6-5 and TRBJ1-1, with D unclear. Germline lookup yields CDR1 MNHEY and CDR2 SVGAGI. V lost 4 bases to trimming and J lost 1 base, with 7 bases between them. The CDR3 runs 13 residues. As DNA, the CDR3 is TGTGCCAGCAGTTCGCGGAGGAACACTGAAGCTTTCCTT. This sequence encodes CASSSRRNTEAFL.

The rearrangement uses TRBV4-1 and TRBJ2-7; 8 nucleotides agree with TRBD1. V was clipped by 3 bases and J by 3 bases; unmatched bases: 4. The CDR3 consists of 14 residues. CDR1 MGHRA and CDR2 YSYEKL come from the germline V gene. The chain's CDR3 is CASSHPGQDYEQYF. In DNA form, the CDR3 reads TGCGCCAGCAGCCATCCGGGACAGGACTACGAGCAGTACTTC.

V gene TRBV5-1 combines with J gene TRBJ2-1, with 10 bases identical to TRBD2. There are 14 residues in the CDR3. Trimming cost V 0 bases and J 7 bases; bases outside gene matches: 1. CDR1 is SGHRS, CDR2 YFSETQ, per germline. The CDR3 bases are TGCGCCAGCAGCTTGGCTAGCGGGAGAAATGAGCAGTTCTTC. Its translation is CASSLASGRNEQFF.

The J gene is TRBJ2-7, the V gene TRBV4-2; 11 bases align to TRBD2. Germline assignment: CDR1 LGHNA and CDR2 YNFKEQ. CDR3 size: 16 residues. V lost 0 bases, J lost 6 bases, and 7 bases stayed unmatched. The CDR3 coding sequence is TGTGCCAGCAGCCAAGACCGTAGCGGGGGGGCTCCCGAGCAGTACTTC. Amino acid sequence: CASSQDRSGGAPEQYF.

This clonotype was counted at least ten times. This sequence joins TRBV11-2 and TRBJ2-5; D gene ambiguous. Per germline, CDR1 SGHAT and CDR2 FQNNGV. CDR3 length: 15 amino acids. Deletions cut 1 base from V and 5 bases from J, with 14 bases between. CDR3 region: CASSLGRVWDETQYF. CDR3 DNA sequence: TGTGCCAGCAGCTTAGGAAGGGTTTGGGATGAGACCCAGTACTTC.

The chain links TRBV7-3 to TRBJ2-5; D may match TRBD1 or TRBD2 (5 bases each). V was cut by 3 bases and J by 1 base, with 12 bases left in between. This CDR3 is built from 15 residues. The germline V gene has CDR1 SGHTA and CDR2 FQGTGA. The CDR3 nucleotides are TGTGCCAGCAGCTTTTCGGGGCGGACCCAAGAGACCCAGTACTTC. This codes for CASSFSGRTQETQYF.

This clonotype was counted a single time. This chain joins TRBV6-1 and TRBJ1-5; no firm D call. The CDR3 consists of 14 residues. The V end lost 4 bases, the J end lost 4 bases, and 11 bases lay between the germline ends. Germline values: CDR1 MNHNS, CDR2 SASEGT. CDR3 sequence (DNA): TGTGCCAGCAGTGTAGCCTCCGGGAATCAGCCCCAGCATTTT. Its translation: CASSVASGNQPQHF.

This clonotype was counted ten times or more. The chain joins TRBV7-8 to TRBJ2-1, with 7 bases identical to TRBD2. This CDR3 contains 16 residues. Germline values: CDR1 SGHVS, CDR2 FQNEAQ. The trim removed 5 bases at V and 4 bases at J, leaving 11 bases unmatched. The CDR3 here is CASSKGVGLPYNEQFF. CDR3 DNA sequence: TGTGCCAGCAGCAAAGGTGTGGGACTACCTTACAATGAGCAGTTCTTC.

The chain couples TRBV6-1 to TRBJ1-2, with D uncertain. Deletions cut 4 bases from V and 4 bases from J, with 4 bases between. The CDR3 has 11 residues. In germline, CDR1 is MNHNS, CDR2 SASEGT. This chain's CDR3 is CASSVTYGYTF. CDR3 coding DNA: TGTGCCAGCAGTGTAACCTATGGCTACACCTTC.

This clonotype was observed many times. The chain is built from TRBV2 and TRBJ1-2; 7 nucleotides match TRBD1. V gave up 11 bases and J gave up 3 bases; unmatched junction bases: 12. There are 14 residues in the CDR3. Germline-derived CDR1 and CDR2 are SNHLY and FYNNEI. The CDR3 protein is CAGGGPGTDYGYTF. The CDR3 region has the DNA TGTGCCGGAGGGGGTCCCGGGACAGACTATGGCTACACCTTC.

In this sample, this clonotype turned up many times. The CDR3 loop is CASSVGTINYEQYF. The CDR3 nucleotides read TGTGCCAGCAGTGTAGGGACTATCAACTACGAGCAGTACTTC. The rearrangement links TRBV2 to TRBJ2-7; 7 bases match TRBD2. Losses at the gene ends were 4 bases for V and 3 bases for J; bases not matched to a gene: 6. CDR3 length: 14 amino acids. The germline gives CDR1 SNHLY, CDR2 FYNNEI. The variable domain in full, with the rest retrieved from reference TRBV2 and TRBJ2-7, is EPEVTQTPSHQVTQMGQEVILRCVPISNHLYFYWYRQILGQKVEFLVSFYNNEISEKSEIFDDQFSVERPDGSNFTLKIRSTKLEDSAMYFCASSVGTINYEQYFGPGTRLTVT.

About this clonotype itself: This likely traces to a read error, being one base from a far larger clone. The chain has TRBV11-2 and TRBJ2-7; 9 bases agree with TRBD2. Judging by the DNA end, TRBJ2-1 fits better; the J call may be wrong. There are 16 residues in the CDR3. Germline V gives CDR1 SGHAT, CDR2 FQNNGV. CDR3 amino acids: CASSSFGAGGPNEQFF. CDR3 DNA: TGTGCCAGCAGCTCATTTGGGGCGGGGGGGCCCAATGAGCAGTTCTTC.

The chain combines TRBV3-1 with TRBJ1-2; no clear D gene. The V gene lost 4 bases and the J gene lost 4 bases, with 10 bases spanning the gap. CDR1 LGHDT and CDR2 YNNKEL come from the germline V gene (reference sequence). This CDR3 region has 13 residues. CDR3: CASSPQSRYGYTF. As DNA, the CDR3 is TGTGCCAGCAGCCCACAGTCCCGCTATGGCTACACCTTC.

This clonotype was counted at least ten times. The chain joins TRBV28 to TRBJ2-7, with D possibly matching TRBD2 (7 bases). This CDR3 region has 14 residues. Trimming stripped 2 bases from V and 5 bases from J, with 13 bases between. Germline CDR1 MDHEN, CDR2 SYDVKM. DNA of the CDR3: TGTGCCAGCAGTTTAGGGGGGGCGAAGGACGAGCAGTACTTC. Encoded protein: CASSLGGAKDEQYF. The full variable domain, in which reference TRBV28 and TRBJ2-7 provide the parts outside the CDR3, is DVKVTQSSRYLVKRTGEKVFLECVQDMDHENMFWYRQDPGLGLRLIYFSYDVKMKEKGDIPEGYSVSREKKERFSLILESASTNQTSMYLCASSLGGAKDEQYFGPGTRLTVT.

For this clonotype: A far larger clone is a single base away, which makes a read error likely. This sequence joins TRBV2 and TRBJ2-3; 11 bases match TRBD1. From germline, CDR1 is SNHLY and CDR2 FYNNEI. This CDR3 is 15 amino acids long. J was trimmed by 4 bases and V by 6 bases; bases with no gene match: 6. The CDR3 DNA reads as TGTGCCAGCAGCTACGGGACAGGGGGGGCAGATACGCAGTATTTT. Translation gives CASSYGTGGADTQYF. Full variable domain (rest looked up from reference TRBV2 and TRBJ2-3): EPEVTQTPSHQVTQMGQEVILRCVPISNHLYFYWYRQILGQKVEFLVSFYNNEISEKSEIFDDQFSVERPDGSNFTLKIRSTKLEDSAMYFCASSYGTGGADTQYFGPGTRLTVL.

This clonotype came up many times. The chain links TRBV6-5 to TRBJ2-1, with 10 positions matching TRBD2. Germline CDR1 reads MNHEY; CDR2 reads SVGAGI. Trimming at V came to 4 bases and at J to 2 bases, leaving 5 bases not matched to a gene. The CDR3 loop spans 16 amino acids. The CDR3 DNA is TGTGCCAGCAGTTCTAGCGGGAGAGGGCCCTACAATGAGCAGTTCTTC. This sequence encodes CASSSSGRGPYNEQFF.

This clonotype was counted only a few times. V gene TRBV10-3 combines with J gene TRBJ1-5; D unclear. V was clipped by 11 bases and J by 0 bases, with 11 bases between them. This CDR3 has 13 amino acids. Germline V gene data show CDR1 as ENHRY and CDR2 as SYGVKD. The CDR3 here is CAGRTDSNQPQHF. CDR3 nucleotides: TGTGCCGGACGGACGGATAGCAATCAGCCCCAGCATTTT.

In this sample, this clonotype turned up many times. The J gene is TRBJ1-1, the V gene TRBV7-3; maybe TRBD1 (5 bases). The CDR3 sequence is 13 residues long. With 3 bases removed from V and 1 base from J, the gap between germline ends came to 6 bases. Germline loops: CDR1 SGHTA, CDR2 FQGTGA. CDR3 nucleotide sequence: TGTGCCAGCAGCTTCGGGGCGAACACTGAAGCTTTCTTT. It is translated as CASSFGANTEAFF. Full variable domain (missing parts from reference TRBV7-3 and TRBJ1-1): GAGVSQTPSNKVTEKGKYVELRCDPISGHTALYWYRQSLGQGPEFLIYFQGTGAADDSGLPNDRFFAVRPEGSVSTLKIQRTERGDSAVYLCASSFGANTEAFFGQGTRLTVV.

The sample holds a few counts of this clonotype. The rearrangement uses TRBV6-1 and TRBJ1-1; the D is unclear. Germline assignment: CDR1 MNHNS and CDR2 SASEGT. Trimming cost V 5 bases and J 6 bases, with 7 bases left between them. This CDR3 spans 11 amino acids. CDR3 loop: CASSPTAEAFF. In DNA form, the CDR3 reads TGTGCCAGCAGTCCGACGGCTGAAGCTTTCTTT.

This clonotype was recorded a few times. This chain uses TRBV7-9 with TRBJ2-6; unclear D gene. V was pared by 5 bases and J by 0 bases, with 5 bases between. CDR3 length: 14 residues. Germline values: CDR1 SEHNR, CDR2 FQNEAQ (reference sequence). CDR3: CASSRVSGANVLTF. The CDR3 DNA reads as TGTGCCAGCAGCCGTGTCTCTGGGGCCAACGTCCTGACTTTC.

This clonotype showed up just once. The rearrangement joins TRBV20-1 to TRBJ2-1; 10 nucleotides line up with TRBD2. The CDR3 totals 16 residues. Trimming took 0 bases from V and 5 from J; bases not matched to a gene: 7. Per germline, CDR1 DFQATT and CDR2 SNEGSKA (reference sequence). The CDR3 is CSARDSGLAVDNEQFF. The CDR3 DNA follows: TGCAGTGCTAGAGACTCCGGACTAGCGGTGGACAATGAGCAGTTCTTC.

The CDR3 DNA reads as TGCGCCAGCAGCTATACGGGTTTTGAGACCCAGTACTTC. Translating it yields CASSYTGFETQYF. The J gene is TRBJ2-5, the V gene TRBV4-1; unclear D gene. Germline CDR1 reads MGHRA; CDR2 reads YSYEKL. V lost 5 bases and J 5 bases, leaving 12 bases between the germline ends. This CDR3 has 13 residues.

This clonotype was seen ten or more times. The chain has TRBV20-1 and TRBJ2-5; 7 nucleotides agree with TRBD2. Germline V gene data show CDR1 as DFQATT and CDR2 as SNEGSKA (reference sequence). The CDR3 contains 15 residues. V lost 3 bases and J lost 5; bases outside the gene matches: 12. DNA for the CDR3: TGCAGTGCTAGTCCCCTGACGGGGGAGGGGGAGACCCAGTACTTC. Amino acid sequence: CSASPLTGEGETQYF.

This clonotype was seen repeatedly, ten times or more. The chain couples TRBV2 to TRBJ1-5; tentatively, D is TRBD1 (5 bases). Germline CDR1 is SNHLY and CDR2 is FYNNEI. V was shortened by 1 base and J by 4 bases, with 8 bases between the two germline ends. The CDR3 extends over 14 amino acids. The CDR3 spells CASSEGGGNQPQHF. CDR3 DNA sequence: TGTGCCAGCAGTGAAGGGGGGGGAAATCAGCCCCAGCATTTT. Looking up the rest from reference TRBV2 and TRBJ1-5 gives the full variable domain: EPEVTQTPSHQVTQMGQEVILRCVPISNHLYFYWYRQILGQKVEFLVSFYNNEISEKSEIFDDQFSVERPDGSNFTLKIRSTKLEDSAMYFCASSEGGGNQPQHFGDGTRLSIL.